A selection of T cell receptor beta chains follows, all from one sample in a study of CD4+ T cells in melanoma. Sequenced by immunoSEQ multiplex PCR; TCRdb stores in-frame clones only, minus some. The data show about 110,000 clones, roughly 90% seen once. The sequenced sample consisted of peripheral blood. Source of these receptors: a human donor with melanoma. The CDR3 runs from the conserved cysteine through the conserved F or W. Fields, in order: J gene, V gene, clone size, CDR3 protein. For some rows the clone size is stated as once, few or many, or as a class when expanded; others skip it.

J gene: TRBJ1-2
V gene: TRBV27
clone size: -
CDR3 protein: CASSSDYRGRDGYTF

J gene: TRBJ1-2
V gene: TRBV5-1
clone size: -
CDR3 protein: CASSLEGGDEYGYTF

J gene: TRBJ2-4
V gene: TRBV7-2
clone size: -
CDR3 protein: CASSTTSKAGGHYIQYF

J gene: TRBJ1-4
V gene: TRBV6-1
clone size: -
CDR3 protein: CASSSGQGGEKLFF

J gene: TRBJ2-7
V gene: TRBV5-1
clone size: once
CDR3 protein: CASSPGLAGQYEQYF

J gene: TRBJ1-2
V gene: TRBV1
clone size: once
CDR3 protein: CTSPPRGTTKHGYTF

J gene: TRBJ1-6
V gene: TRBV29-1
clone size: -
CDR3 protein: CSVGVSPRGALKGDSSPLHF

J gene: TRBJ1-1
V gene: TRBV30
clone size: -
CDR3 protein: CAWSPGTGRAEAFF

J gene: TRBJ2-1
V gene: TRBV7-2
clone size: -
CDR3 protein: CASSLDREDEQFF

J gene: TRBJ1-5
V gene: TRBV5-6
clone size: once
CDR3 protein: CASSLGGGVSYQPQHF

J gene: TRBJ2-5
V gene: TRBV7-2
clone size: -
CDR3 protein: CASSVRGGPGEETQYF

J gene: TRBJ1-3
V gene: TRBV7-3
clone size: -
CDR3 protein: CASSRGAPSEGGNTIYF

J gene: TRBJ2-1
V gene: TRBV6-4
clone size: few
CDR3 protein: CASSETGYNEQFF

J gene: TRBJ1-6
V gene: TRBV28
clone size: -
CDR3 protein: CASTIFARTANSPLHF

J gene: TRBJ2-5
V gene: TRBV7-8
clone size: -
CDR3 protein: CASREGRGQETQYF

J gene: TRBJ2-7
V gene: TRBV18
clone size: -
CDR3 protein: CASSPRQGHLTEQYF

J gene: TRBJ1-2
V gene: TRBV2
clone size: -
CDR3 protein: CASSGVQGWGYTF

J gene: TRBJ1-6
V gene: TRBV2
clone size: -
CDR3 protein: CASIKDDSYNSPLHF

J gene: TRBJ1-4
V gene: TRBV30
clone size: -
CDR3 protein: CAWSGGAANEKLFF

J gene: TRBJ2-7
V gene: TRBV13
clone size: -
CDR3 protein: CASSSRQGAMGRGGQYF

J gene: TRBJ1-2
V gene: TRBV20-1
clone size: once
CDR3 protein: CSAEYLYTF

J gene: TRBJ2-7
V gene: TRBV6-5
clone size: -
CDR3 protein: CASSPSSSYEQYF

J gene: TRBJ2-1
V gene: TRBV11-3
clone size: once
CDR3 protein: CASSQTSGSVNEQFF

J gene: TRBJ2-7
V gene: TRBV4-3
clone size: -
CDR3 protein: CASSPAPGGSGGVYEQYF

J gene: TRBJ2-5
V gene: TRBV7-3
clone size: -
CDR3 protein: CASSFSGLVEETQYF

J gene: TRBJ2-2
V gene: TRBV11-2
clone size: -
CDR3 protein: CASSLGPAHWATGELFF

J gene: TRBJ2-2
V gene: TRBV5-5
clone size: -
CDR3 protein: CASSLRQGRDTGELFF

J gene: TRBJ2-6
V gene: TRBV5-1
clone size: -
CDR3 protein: CASSLDVGGANVLTF

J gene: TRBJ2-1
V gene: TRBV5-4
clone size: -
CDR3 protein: CASSTVAGVRYNEQFF

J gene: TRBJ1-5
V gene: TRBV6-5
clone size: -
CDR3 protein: CASSRDGSNQPQHF

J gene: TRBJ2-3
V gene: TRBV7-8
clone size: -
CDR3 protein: CASSSRDYPTDTQYF

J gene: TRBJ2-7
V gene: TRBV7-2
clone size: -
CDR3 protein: CASSLEGPRPPHEQYF

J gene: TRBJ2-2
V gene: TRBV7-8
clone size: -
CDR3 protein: CASSVPGLAAGELFF

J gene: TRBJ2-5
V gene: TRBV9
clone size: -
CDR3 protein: CASSVQPRETQYF

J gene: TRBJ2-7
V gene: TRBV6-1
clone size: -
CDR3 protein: CASGIAGGDYEQYF

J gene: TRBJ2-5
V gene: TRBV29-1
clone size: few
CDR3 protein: CSVGTGVGETQYF

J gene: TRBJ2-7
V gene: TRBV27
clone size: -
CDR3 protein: CASSFRGIVGTYEQYF

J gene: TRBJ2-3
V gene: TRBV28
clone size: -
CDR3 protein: CASRPSGSTDTQYF

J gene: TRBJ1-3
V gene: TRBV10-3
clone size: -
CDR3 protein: CAITDPLSGNTIYF

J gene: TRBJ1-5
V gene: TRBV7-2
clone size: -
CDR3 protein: CASSLRGTGSGNQPQHF

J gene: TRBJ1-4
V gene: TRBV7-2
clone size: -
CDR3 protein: CASSFQGSNEKLFF

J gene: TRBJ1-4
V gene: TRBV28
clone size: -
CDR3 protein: CASSLRAATNEKLFF

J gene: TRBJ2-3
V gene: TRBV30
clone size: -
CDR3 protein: CAWSVLGGWEADTQYF

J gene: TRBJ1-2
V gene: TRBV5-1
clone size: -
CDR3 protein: CASSRDRGYGYTF

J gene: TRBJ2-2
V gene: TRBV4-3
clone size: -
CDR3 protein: CASSQGGYLTGELFF

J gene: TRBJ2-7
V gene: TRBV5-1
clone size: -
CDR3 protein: CASSLDENAFNSYEQYF

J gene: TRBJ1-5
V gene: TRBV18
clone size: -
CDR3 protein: CASSPRQQDQPQHF

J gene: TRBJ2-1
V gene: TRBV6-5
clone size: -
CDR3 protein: CASSYLGRREQFF

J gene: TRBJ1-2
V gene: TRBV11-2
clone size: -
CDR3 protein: CASSVGTGVNYGYTF

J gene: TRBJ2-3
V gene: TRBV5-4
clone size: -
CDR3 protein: CASSGDRTDTQYF

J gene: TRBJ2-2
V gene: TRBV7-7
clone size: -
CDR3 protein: CASSRDKNTGELFF

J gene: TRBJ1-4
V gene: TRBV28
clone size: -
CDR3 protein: CASIPKGPREKLFF

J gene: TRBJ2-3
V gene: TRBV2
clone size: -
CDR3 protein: CASSEVLAGESDTQYF